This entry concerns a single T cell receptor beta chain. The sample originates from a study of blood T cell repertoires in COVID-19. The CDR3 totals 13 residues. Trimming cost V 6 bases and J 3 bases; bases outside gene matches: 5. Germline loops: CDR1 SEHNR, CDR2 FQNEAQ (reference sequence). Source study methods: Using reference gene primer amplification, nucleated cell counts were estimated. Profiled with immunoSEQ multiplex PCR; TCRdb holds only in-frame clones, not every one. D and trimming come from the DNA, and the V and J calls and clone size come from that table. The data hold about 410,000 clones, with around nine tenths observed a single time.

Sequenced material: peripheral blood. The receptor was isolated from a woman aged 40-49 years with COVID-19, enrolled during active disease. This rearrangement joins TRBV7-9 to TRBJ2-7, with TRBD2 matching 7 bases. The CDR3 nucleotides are TGTGCCAGCAGACTCCGGGACTACTACGAGCAGTACTTC. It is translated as CASRLRDYYEQYF.